This T cell receptor (beta chain) stems from a study of cytomegalovirus exposure and HLA in healthy donors. About this clone: Its antigen is not identified.

CDR1 and CDR2 from the germline V gene are MGHRA and YSYEKL. The CDR3 extends over 16 amino acids. The ends lost 0 bases at V and 2 bases at J; junction bases unmatched: 5. Overall study results and limits: CMV antigen specificity of a few CMV-associated chains was confirmed in vitro. Rarity characterized most TCR sequences, yet some public TCRs appeared in many donors. That first-cohort TCR clusters tended to co-occur in the 120 or so validation repertoires was found in a later analysis.

Profiled with immunoSEQ multiplex PCR; TCRdb holds only in-frame clones, not every one. This table has roughly 50,000 clones, roughly 93% appearing once. The chain employs TRBV4-1 and TRBJ2-5; 8 bases line up with TRBD2. Sequencing used PBMCs. The source is a woman aged 18 to 35 in good health and CMV-seropositive. CDR3 region: CASSQDRRGGQETQYF. Written as DNA, the CDR3 is TGCGCCAGCAGCCAAGACCGTCGGGGGGGTCAAGAGACCCAGTACTTC.